The sequence of this TCR beta chain was determined in a study of cytomegalovirus exposure and HLA in healthy donors. Trimming pared 2 bases from V and 6 bases from J, leaving 11 bases between. Looked up from germline, CDR1 is SGHVS and CDR2 is FNYEAQ. This CDR3 contains 14 residues. The PCR used 60 Vbeta and 13 Jbeta primers. Sequencing was performed with immunoSEQ multiplex PCR; in TCRdb, only in-frame clones are kept and a portion is missing. The sample lists 180,000 or so clones, 78% occurring once. The sequencing input was PBMCs. The clonotype originates from a female donor in good health and CMV-seronegative. The V gene is TRBV7-6, the J gene TRBJ1-5; TRBD1 is a possible D gene (5 bases). The CDR3 protein is CASSLIGRGQPQHF. The CDR3 DNA follows: TGTGCCAGCAGCTTAATTGGGAGGGGTCAGCCCCAGCATTTT.